This T cell receptor beta chain was identified in a study of cytomegalovirus exposure and HLA in healthy donors. Germline values: CDR1 SGHRS, CDR2 YFSETQ. Trimming pared 3 bases from V and 0 bases from J, leaving 16 bases between. The CDR3 extends over 16 amino acids. This table comes from immunoSEQ multiplex PCR, and its TCRdb copy is limited to in-frame clones, with some not included. The sample lists about 220,000 clones, around nine tenths occurring once. This chain uses TRBV5-1 with TRBJ2-7; TRBD1 might be the D (6 bases). This sequence was found in a woman aged 18-30 years in good health and CMV-seronegative. The sequenced sample was PBMCs. The CDR3 coding sequence is TGCGCCAGCAGCTCCGGATACAGGGTATTCTCCTACGAGCAGTACTTC. Translated, it gives CASSSGYRVFSYEQYF.